What follows are 20 T cell receptor beta chains derived from one specimen sequenced in a study of CD8+CD57+ T cells in acquired aplastic anemia. The study profiled TCR beta VDJ and CDR3 using genomic DNA as template. TCRdb recomputed calls from the reads with MiXCR, one row per CDR3 protein. The data show about 200,000 distinct CDR3 sequences, with about half seen just once and just under 20% held by the top ten. It was patients with CD8+CD57+ cell expansion by flow cytometry who were chosen for sequencing. The sample consisted of sorted CD4+, CD8+, or CD8+CD57+ T cells (not recorded which) from PBMCs. The source is a human donor with aplastic anemia.

Regarding this clonotype: This may stem from a read error, because a much larger clone lies one nucleotide away. The chain is built from TRBV7-9 and TRBJ2-1; D perhaps matches TRBD1 (5 bases). Per the germline V gene, CDR1 is SEHNR and CDR2 is FQNEAQ (reference sequence). CDR3 length: 13 amino acids. CDR3 coding DNA: TGTGCCAGCAGCTTAGGACAGAGGAATGAGCAGCTCTTC. Encoded protein: CASSLGQRNEQLF.

The chain uses TRBV7-3 and TRBJ1-6, with a tentative D call TRBD1 (6 bases). The CDR3 runs to 14 residues. Germline assignment: CDR1 SGHTA and CDR2 FQGTGA. Trimming took 3 bases from V and 9 from J, leaving 12 bases between them. The CDR3 spells CASSFGTSGSPLHF. The CDR3 DNA is TGTGCCAGCAGCTTCGGGACATCAGGTTCACCCCTCCACTTT.

V is TRBV10-3 and J is TRBJ1-4; maybe TRBD1 (5 bases). Germline V gene data show CDR1 as ENHRY and CDR2 as SYGVKD. The CDR3 spans 12 residues. Trimming took 10 bases from V and 5 from J, leaving 11 bases between them. Here the CDR3 reads CATGTLNEKLFF. In DNA, the CDR3 is TGTGCCACCGGGACGCTAAATGAAAAACTGTTTTTT.

The V gene is TRBV28, the J gene TRBJ1-2; the match to TRBD1 covers 9 bases. With 7 bases clipped from V and 5 bases from J, the junction kept 17 bases outside the gene matches. The CDR3 is 17 amino acids. Germline values: CDR1 MDHEN, CDR2 SYDVKM. As DNA, the CDR3 is TGTGCCAGCATTCCCGGGACAGGGTATTCAATTATATATGGCTACACCTTC. This gives the protein CASIPGTGYSIIYGYTF.

The table lists this clonotype with a few counts. J is TRBJ2-7 and V is TRBV9, with D uncertain. The CDR3 covers 13 residues. Per the germline V gene, CDR1 is SGDLS and CDR2 is YYNGEE. Trimming cost V 0 bases and J 5 bases, with 9 bases left between them. CDR3 protein: CASSVVSSDEQYF. As DNA, the CDR3 is TGTGCCAGCAGCGTAGTTTCGTCGGACGAGCAGTACTTC.

This clonotype was detected ten times or more. This chain's CDR3 is CASSPGTPSGYEQYF. DNA of the CDR3: TGTGCCAGCAGCCCAGGGACACCCTCTGGCTACGAGCAGTACTTC. The rearrangement joins TRBV7-8 to TRBJ2-7; D is perhaps TRBD1 (6 bases). The CDR3 sequence is 15 residues long. CDR1 and CDR2 (germline): SGHVS, FQNEAQ. With 5 bases removed from V and 3 bases from J, the gap between germline ends came to 17 bases.

Turning to this clonotype: A junction boundary mismatches the germline segment, possibly from a read error. The V gene is TRBV24-1, the J gene TRBJ1-2, with a tentative D call TRBD1 (5 bases). There are 15 residues in the CDR3. The germline V gene encodes CDR1 KGHDR and CDR2 SFDVKD. CDR3 amino acids: CATGDRQVGAYGYTF. The DNA for the CDR3 is TGTGCCACCGGTGATCGGCAGGTCGGGGCTTATGGCTACACCTTC.

This clonotype was seen a few times. A much larger clonotype is one base distant, so this may be a read error. V and J are TRBV24-1 and TRBJ2-1, with 8 bases aligning to TRBD1. This CDR3 spans 15 amino acids. Germline V gene data show CDR1 as KGHDR and CDR2 as SFDVKD. CDR3 DNA: TGTGCCACCAGTGATTCCCGGACAGGGAGTTATGAGCAGTCCTTC. Translated: CATSDSRTGSYEQSF.

This clonotype showed up many times. The V and J genes are TRBV29-1 and TRBJ2-5; unclear D gene. V dropped 3 bases and J dropped 5 bases, with 13 bases sitting between them. This CDR3 spans 13 amino acids. Germline V gives CDR1 SQVTM, CDR2 ANQGSEA. The CDR3 here is CSVDFGVRETQYF. DNA for the CDR3: TGCAGCGTTGATTTTGGGGTAAGGGAGACCCAGTACTTC.

In its sample, this clonotype was seen a few times. The chain is built from TRBV6-1 and TRBJ1-4; D remains ambiguous. Germline-derived CDR1 and CDR2 are MNHNS and SASEGT. This CDR3 spans 12 amino acids. V was pared by 2 bases and J by 7 bases, with 5 bases between. The CDR3 protein is CASSEFGEKLFF. CDR3 bases: TGTGCCAGCAGTGAATTTGGTGAAAAACTGTTTTTT.

The chain combines TRBV7-9 with TRBJ2-5; 7 bases fit TRBD1. Germline V gives CDR1 SEHNR, CDR2 FQNEAQ (reference sequence). Trimming cost V 5 bases and J 5 bases; bases outside gene matches: 8. CDR3 length: 14 amino acids. This CDR3 is CASSTPGGAETQYF. The CDR3 DNA sequence: TGTGCCAGCAGCACGCCAGGGGGAGCGGAGACCCAGTACTTC.

This clonotype was seen repeatedly, ten times or more. The V call is TRBV3-1, the J call TRBJ1-6; 7 nucleotides line up with TRBD1. CDR1 and CDR2 from the germline V gene are LGHDT and YNNKEL (reference sequence). After removal of 5 bases from V and 11 bases from J, the junction contained 12 bases not matched to a gene. There are 15 residues in the CDR3. The CDR3 DNA reads TGTGCCAGCAGCGCCCTCGGCCAGGGGGGTACACCCCTCCACTTT. Translation: CASSALGQGGTPLHF.

The chain is built from TRBV7-8 and TRBJ2-4; D not certain. Trimming pared 5 bases from V and 12 bases from J, leaving 11 bases between. This CDR3 is 11 amino acids long. CDR1 SGHVS and CDR2 FQNEAQ come from the germline V gene. CDR3 coding DNA: TGTGCCAGCAGCCTCTTTAGCAATCAGTACTTC. Amino acid sequence: CASSLFSNQYF.

The chain links TRBV7-9 to TRBJ1-6, with D uncertain. Germline assignment: CDR1 SEHNR and CDR2 FQNEAQ (reference sequence). This CDR3 is 13 amino acids long. Trimming removed 4 bases at V and 7 bases at J, with 8 bases between. The CDR3 DNA follows: TGTGCCAGCAGCTCGGTGGAGAATTCACCCCTCCACTTT. Protein product: CASSSVENSPLHF. Full variable domain (missing parts from reference TRBV7-9 and TRBJ1-6): DTGVSQNPRHKITKRGQNVTFRCDPISEHNRLYWYRQTLGQGPEFLTYFQNEAQLEKSRLLSDRFSAERPKGSFSTLEIQRTEQGDSAMYLCASSSVENSPLHFGNGTRLTVT.

V is TRBV7-2 and J is TRBJ2-7, with TRBD2 matching over 10 bases. V shed 5 bases, J shed 2 bases, and the junction held 9 bases outside the gene matches. This CDR3 has 16 residues. The germline gives CDR1 SGHTA, CDR2 FQGNSA. Here the CDR3 DNA reads TGTGCCAGCAGCCGACTTCAGCGGGAGGGCCCCTACGAGCAGTACTTC. Its translation: CASSRLQREGPYEQYF. The variable domain in full, completed from reference TRBV7-2 and TRBJ2-7, reads GAGVSQSPSNKVTEKGKDVELRCDPISGHTALYWYRQSLGQGLEFLIYFQGNSAPDKSGLPSDRFSAERTGGSVSTLTIQRTQQEDSAVYLCASSRLQREGPYEQYFGPGTRLTVT.

On this clonotype itself: A much larger clone lies a single base off, so this may be a read error. V usage is TRBV11-2 and J usage is TRBJ1-2, with no clear D. V lost 1 base and J lost 8, with 11 bases in between. The germline CDR1 and CDR2 sequences are SGHAT and FQNNGV. This CDR3 is built from 13 residues. CDR3: CASSLVGMAGYTF. The CDR3 DNA reads as TGTGCCAGCAGCTTAGTCGGGATGGCGGGCTACACCTTC.

This clonotype showed up many times. The chain is built from TRBV6-1 and TRBJ1-1, with D tentatively TRBD1 (6 bases). Germline V gives CDR1 MNHNS, CDR2 SASEGT. The CDR3 runs 14 residues. The ends were cut back, 7 bases at V and 4 bases at J, with 16 bases in the middle. The CDR3 DNA sequence: TGTGCCAGCACCTCAGGGGATTTGGGCACTGAAGCTTTCTTT. Protein sequence: CASTSGDLGTEAFF.

This sequence joins TRBV19 and TRBJ1-4, with D tentatively TRBD1 (6 bases). Germline lookup yields CDR1 LNHDA and CDR2 SQIVND (reference sequence). The CDR3 consists of 14 residues. Trimming removed 3 bases at V and 8 bases at J, with 13 bases between. CDR3 in DNA: TGTGCCAGTAGTATTAACAGGGTTGGGGAAAAACTGTTTTTT. This translates into CASSINRVGEKLFF. The whole variable domain, remainder taken from reference TRBV19 and TRBJ1-4, is DGGITQSPKYLFRKEGQNVTLSCEQNLNHDAMYWYRQDPGQGLRLIYYSQIVNDFQKGDIAEGYSVSREKKESFPLTVTSAQKNPTAFYLCASSINRVGEKLFFGSGTQLSVL.

A word on this clonotype: Possible read error: a much larger clone is one base away. The chain recombines TRBV10-3 with TRBJ1-2; weak D call: TRBD1 (5 bases). The CDR3 runs 13 residues. The V and J ends lost 5 bases and 8 bases respectively, with 15 bases between them. Germline V CDR1 and CDR2: ENHRY, SYGVKD. CDR3 loop: CAISYRAEGGYTF. The CDR3, as DNA: TGTGCCATCAGTTACCGGGCCGAGGGGGGCTACACCTTC.

This clonotype came up a few times. DNA for the CDR3: TGTGCCAGCAGCCGACCAGGGGGACCGCGATACGAGCAGTACTTC. Its protein product is CASSRPGGPRYEQYF. This chain uses TRBV7-4 with TRBJ2-7, with 7 positions matching TRBD1. With 5 bases clipped from V and 4 bases from J, the junction kept 11 bases outside the gene matches. Germline V gene data show CDR1 as SGHVT and CDR2 as SQSDAQ. This CDR3 contains 15 residues.